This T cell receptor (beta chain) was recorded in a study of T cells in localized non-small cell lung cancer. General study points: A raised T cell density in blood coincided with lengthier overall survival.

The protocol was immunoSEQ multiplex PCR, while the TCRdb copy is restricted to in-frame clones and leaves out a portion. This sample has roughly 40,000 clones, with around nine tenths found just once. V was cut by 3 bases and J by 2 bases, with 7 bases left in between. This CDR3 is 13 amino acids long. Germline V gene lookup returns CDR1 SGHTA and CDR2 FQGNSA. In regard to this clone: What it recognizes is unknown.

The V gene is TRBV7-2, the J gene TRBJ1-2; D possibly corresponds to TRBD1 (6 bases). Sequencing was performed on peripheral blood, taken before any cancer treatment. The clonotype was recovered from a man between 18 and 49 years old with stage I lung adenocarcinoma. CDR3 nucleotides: TGTGCCAGCAGCTTGGACAGCAACTATGGCTACACCTTC. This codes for CASSLDSNYGYTF.